This T cell receptor beta chain appears in the sequencing data of a study of cytomegalovirus exposure and HLA in healthy donors (dated by TCRdb to about 2017). Background for the entire study: The 500 to 700 repertoires of the first cohort and the roughly 120 validation repertoires were produced on the same platform, according to a later analysis. The study combined high-throughput TCR immunosequencing, statistical association of individual TCRs with disease status, and machine learning to predict cytomegalovirus infection status. The study aimed to test whether signatures of past pathogen exposure could be identified by cataloging public T cell receptors. In addition to the first cohort of approximately 650 subjects, a separate validation cohort of under 150 different subjects was used.

Donors formed part of the validation cohort, which comprised 120 subjects and was distinct from the first cohort of under 750 subjects. As for this clone: No antigen is known for it. No qualities accompany the bases; no much larger clone lies one base away.

CDR1 and CDR2 are read off the germline V gene as ENHRY and SYGVKD. Relative to germline, V is missing 8 bases and J is missing 3 bases, with 9 bases of the junction outside any gene match. Including the terminal cysteine and phenylalanine, the CDR3 comprises 15 residues. The sequence is cut down to CDR3 DNA, 45 bases in frame from base 1. Libraries were made using the immunoSEQ multiplex PCR assay. Per the authors' processing: A statistical classification framework was developed to diagnose cytomegalovirus status using the catalog of TCR beta chain sequences. Here the immuneACCESS table is served through TCRdb, limited to in-frame sequences with V and J called. Missing clones are a known gap in these copies; in checked studies unresolved V genes cover under half, and the rest lacks a known reason. V and J calls and clone size come straight from that table; D and trimming were deduced from the DNA. Across this sample there are 60,000 or so clones, with 75% to 95% seen only once. The ten largest account for roughly 2.3% of the sample.

What the authors observed across the whole study: A later analysis lacked HLA typing for the validation cohort, so it scored co-occurrence in that cohort across all 120 repertoires. In vitro tests confirmed that a few of the cytomegalovirus-associated TCR beta chains recognize cytomegalovirus antigens. According to the authors, the approach could potentially be generalized to other disease states and immunological phenotypes. In the study, 150 to 200 TCR beta chains were listed as associated with cytomegalovirus. Across donors, most TCR sequences were observed very rarely, whereas some public TCRs were present in many individuals. The classifier was reported to diagnose cytomegalovirus status with high specificity and sensitivity in both the original and validation cohorts. A later analysis found that TCRs clustered in the first cohort also tended to co-occur in the 120 or so validation repertoires, with 90% to 95% of cluster scores above 0.

Material: PBMCs. Recombination linked TRBV10-3 to TRBJ2-2, with TRBD1 identical over 7 junction bases. This clonotype was sampled from a woman aged 30 to 39 in good health and CMV-seronegative. The nucleotides are TGTGCCATCGGAACAGGGGAGTTAGACACCGGGGAGCTGTTTTTT. Protein translation: CAIGTGELDTGELFF.